What follows is one TCR beta chain and its context. Its antigen remains unknown. This CDR3 is 15 amino acids long. From germline, CDR1 is SGHTA and CDR2 FQGNSA. The data are from a study of T cells expressing NK-cell markers. On the study more broadly: The study drew TCR beta repertoires from sorted CD3+CD56+NKG2C+, CD3+CD56+NKG2C- and CD3+CD56-NKG2C+ T cells. Of eight sequenced donors, seven were HCMV-seropositive and one HCMV-seronegative.

5'RACE template switching built TCR beta cDNA with unique molecular identifiers. Following a re-call of the 5' RACE reads, TCRdb has one entry per CDR3 protein and lacks DNA. The sample table sets out approximately 380,000 distinct CDR3 sequences. Study-wide results and caveats: The CD3+CD56-NKG2C+ fraction was also led by these clonotypes in a handful of donors.

This chain joins TRBV7-2 and TRBJ2-1; TCRdb picks TRBD1, but there is no DNA to check that call. This clonotype was sampled from a man aged 18-70 years in good health. Material: blood T cells: a sorted CD56 or NKG2C T cell subset, CD4+ or CD8+ T cells, or bulk PBMC T cells (not recorded which). The CDR3 region is CASSPSGGRDREQFF.